This T cell receptor (beta chain) was recovered during a study of shared clonotypes between healthy human individuals (dated by TCRdb to the early 2020s). Regarding the complete study: A couple of women and a few men aged 18 to 49 years were included in the cohort. For each donor, CD4 naive and CD4 memory were each run on three plates, CD8 naive on two plates, and CD8 memory on one plate. To estimate repertoire size and how much clonotype sharing occurs between individuals, the study deeply sequenced the blood TCR repertoires of five healthy adults. Different laboratories and diverse techniques were used to prepare libraries and sequence TCR repertoires, to increase sequencing depth and limit assay-specific biases. Per donor, leukapheresis produced somewhere between about 0.94 and 9.5 billion PBMCs.

Trimming at the junction amounts to 5 bases on V and 7 bases on J, and the germline ends lie 13 bases apart. CDR1 and CDR2, looked up from the germline V gene (reference sequence), are GTSNPN and SVGIG. Reading from cysteine to phenylalanine, the CDR3 counts 12 amino acids. The read is trimmed to its CDR3 DNA, 36 bases read in frame from base 1. The donors were healthy, HIV-negative adults with no recently reported acute infections or vaccinations. All donors were Caucasian adults living in Nashville, Tennessee, USA. Magnetic negative selection was used to enrich CD4+ T cells, after which naive cells were positively selected on CD45RA and the negative fraction became the memory subset. After blood collection by leukapheresis, PBMCs were isolated using Ficoll-Histopaque density gradient centrifugation and then cryopreserved in the vapor phase of liquid nitrogen. Analytical flow cytometry was used to check the purity and quantity of every magnetically sorted T cell population. Genomic DNA was isolated from each sorted fraction and quantified by UV absorbance on a Nanodrop 2000c.

On the study overall, not on this receptor specifically: Sampling was restricted to blood, and TCR repertoires in tissues likely differ from the TCR repertoires found in blood. Clonotypes shared by all four sorted-subset donors showed higher generation probabilities than non-shared clonotypes. When a few donors were compared, the shared fraction of clonotypes was around 5.1% for naive CD4, about 4% for naive CD8, 2% to 2.5% for memory CD4, and 0.4% for memory CD8. Larger estimated clonotype richness was generally found for naive subsets than for memory subsets. Pairwise subsampling led to the expectation that sequencing depth would affect the degree of clonotype sharing among donors. Incomplete sequencing was indicated by rarefaction of sorted-subset datasets, despite the large sequencing depth. Because the study included a small number of donors, the genetic and exposure-history diversity represented was limited.

For this clone: This receptor's antigen is unknown. No much larger clone is present one base from it, and per-base qualities are unavailable.

TCR CDR3 regions were amplified from genomic DNA by multiplex PCR using the deep immunoSEQ assay. Extracted genomic DNA from each cell subset was distributed evenly across all wells of several immunoSEQ 96-well plates, and each plate was treated as a replicate. For sorted subsets, each replicate PCR was loaded with roughly 200 ng genomic DNA, equivalent to about 33,000 T cell genomes. Purified libraries were measured with a Qubit 3.0 fluorometer, size-checked on a Bioanalyzer 2100, and measured again with the KAPA Library Quantification kit. A separate single-read 150-cycle Illumina NextSeq 550 flow cell was used to sequence each immunoSEQ 96-well plate. As for how the authors treated the data: Because only junctional sequences without quality scores were contained in the immunoSEQ output, filtering matching that applied to full-length reads could not be performed. To assign V/J genes and CDR3, sequences were annotated against IMGT germline references using PyIR, a Python wrapper for IgBLAST v1.9. Reads were filtered out if the reads had weak V/J assignments (E-value above 1e-6), no CDR3, stop codons, out-of-frame junctions, or ambiguous translated residues. A V3J clonotype was defined by an identical inferred V gene, J gene, and CDR3 amino acid sequence. The percentage overlap between two repertoires was calculated by dividing the number of shared unique clonotypes by the size of the smaller repertoire. RTK rarefaction, the Chao1 estimator, and Recon v2.1 estimates of unobserved clonotypes were used to assess repertoire richness. Generation probabilities were computed with OLGA for all TCRbeta clonotypes obtained by the gDNA method from several donors. The clones in this table, taken by TCRdb from immuneACCESS, are in-frame only. Not every clone is retained; where verified, under half of the shortfall comes from an unresolved V gene, and the cause of the rest is unknown. That table furnishes V, J and clone size, whereas the DNA furnished D and trimming. The sample data list some 1.4 million clones, and approximately 97% of these were observed just once. The top ten hold roughly 1.2% of the sample.

The source is a man aged 30-40 years in good health. The V and J segments used are TRBV30 and TRBJ2-3, with no confident D gene call. Material: naive CD4+ T cells sorted from blood. The sample's cell subset or site label, decoded: CD45RA+ positively selected. The DNA is TGTGCCTGGGGAAGGCTCGGAAATACGCAGTATTTT. The resulting protein is CAWGRLGNTQYF. Beyond the CDR3, the reference TRBV30 and TRBJ2-3 genes provide the residues; the full variable domain reads: SQTIHQWPATLVQPVGSPLSLECTVEGTSNPNLYWYRQAAGRGLQLLFYSVGIGQISSEVPQNLSASRPQDRQFILSSKKLLLSDSGFYLCAWGRLGNTQYFGPGTRLTVL.